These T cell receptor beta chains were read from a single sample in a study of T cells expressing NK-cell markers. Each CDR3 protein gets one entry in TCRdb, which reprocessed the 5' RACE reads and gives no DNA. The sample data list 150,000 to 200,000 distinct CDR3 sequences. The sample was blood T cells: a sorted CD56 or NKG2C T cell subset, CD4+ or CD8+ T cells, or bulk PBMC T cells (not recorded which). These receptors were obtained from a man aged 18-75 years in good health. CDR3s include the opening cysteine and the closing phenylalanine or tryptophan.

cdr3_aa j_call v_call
CASRSHRTAGGEKLFF TRBJ1-4 TRBV2
CASSNSRSNQPQHF TRBJ1-5 TRBV12-3/TRBV12-4
CASSEKAEGYQETQYF TRBJ2-5 TRBV2
CASSQIPEKLFF TRBJ1-4 TRBV3-1
CASSQYGSSYEQYF TRBJ2-7 TRBV5-1
CASSYGTPDEQYF TRBJ2-7 TRBV6-5
CASSYTGAEQYF TRBJ2-7 TRBV25-1
CASSSTGEGDTQYF TRBJ2-3 TRBV28
CASTQGSQPQHF TRBJ1-5 TRBV7-8
CSVEDPGQALGEQYF TRBJ2-7 TRBV29-1
CASSPSGGSAPLHF TRBJ1-6 TRBV9
CASSWPTGQGASETQYF TRBJ2-5 TRBV7-9
CASSLPGLELFF TRBJ1-4 TRBV5-1
CASRTGTSDEQFF TRBJ2-1 TRBV7-2
CASSYSAGLAGGADTQYF TRBJ2-3 TRBV6-5
CASSLGGVSEAFF TRBJ1-1 TRBV27
CASSVSLLTYGTQYF TRBJ2-3 TRBV9
CASSRSGDRNSYEQYF TRBJ2-7 TRBV6-2/TRBV6-3
CASSSTTVPDTQYF TRBJ2-3 TRBV7-2
CASSAYGVEQYF TRBJ2-7 TRBV9
CASSGVYDTNTYEQYF TRBJ2-7 TRBV6-1
CASSRPGESEKAFF TRBJ1-1 TRBV25-1
CASSKGQANVETQYF TRBJ2-5 TRBV7-9
CSARVPGTFSPLHF TRBJ1-6 TRBV20-1
CASSLDDVPGLAGYNEQFF TRBJ2-1 TRBV11-2
CASSEAPLGSQNEQFF TRBJ2-1 TRBV2
CATSGTHRSYEQYF TRBJ2-7 TRBV27
CATSRDFGGDIQYF TRBJ2-4 TRBV15
CAISESRAGEYNEQFF TRBJ2-1 TRBV10-3
CASSEDTPLYELYF TRBJ2-7 TRBV28
CASSLLAPGSTDTQYF TRBJ2-3 TRBV11-2
CASSKGRAGTGELFF TRBJ2-2 TRBV21-1
CASSELTPGANTEAFF TRBJ1-1 TRBV6-1
CASSPSGGPQETQYF TRBJ2-5 TRBV19
CASSLAVGTLWNEQFF TRBJ2-1 TRBV5-1
CASSFGAASYEQYF TRBJ2-7 TRBV11-2
CASSLSTDTQYF TRBJ2-3 TRBV12-3/TRBV12-4
CASNGPGQVPYEQYF TRBJ2-7 TRBV12-5
CASSLKPRGQGNEQFF TRBJ2-1 TRBV7-3
CASSLAVETGELFF TRBJ2-2 TRBV11-2
CASSLNGDFNEQFF TRBJ2-1 TRBV5-6
CATSRSTGVGQPQHF TRBJ1-5 TRBV15
CASSLMAQRGPYEQYF TRBJ2-7 TRBV12-3/TRBV12-4
CASLTGPNEQYF TRBJ2-7 TRBV6-1
CASSGSSQGAGEKLFF TRBJ1-4 TRBV7-9